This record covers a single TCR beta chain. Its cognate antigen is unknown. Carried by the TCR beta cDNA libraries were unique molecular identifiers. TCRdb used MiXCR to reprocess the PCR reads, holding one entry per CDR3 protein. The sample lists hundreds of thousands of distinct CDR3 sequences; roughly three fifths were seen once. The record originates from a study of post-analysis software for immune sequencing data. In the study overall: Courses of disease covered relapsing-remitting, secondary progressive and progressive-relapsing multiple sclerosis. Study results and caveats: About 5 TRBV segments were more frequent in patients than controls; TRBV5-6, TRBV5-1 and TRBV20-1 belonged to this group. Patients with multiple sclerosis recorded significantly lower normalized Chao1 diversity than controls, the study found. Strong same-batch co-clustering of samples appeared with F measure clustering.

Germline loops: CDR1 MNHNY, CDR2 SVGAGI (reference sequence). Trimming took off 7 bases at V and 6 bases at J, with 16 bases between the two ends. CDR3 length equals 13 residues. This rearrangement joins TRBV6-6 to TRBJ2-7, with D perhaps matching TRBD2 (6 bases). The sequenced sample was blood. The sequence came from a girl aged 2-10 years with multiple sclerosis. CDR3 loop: CASKAGTGGEQYF. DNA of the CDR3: TGTGCCAGCAAGGCCGGGACCGGGGGCGAGCAGTACTTC.